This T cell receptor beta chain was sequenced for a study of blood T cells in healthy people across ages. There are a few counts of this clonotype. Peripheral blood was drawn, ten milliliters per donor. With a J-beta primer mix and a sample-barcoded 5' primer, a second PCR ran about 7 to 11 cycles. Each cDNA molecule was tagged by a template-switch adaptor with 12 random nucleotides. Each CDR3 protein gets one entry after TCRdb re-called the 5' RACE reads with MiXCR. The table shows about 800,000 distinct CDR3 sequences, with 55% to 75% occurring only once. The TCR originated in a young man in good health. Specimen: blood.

CDR3 in amino acids: CSASPFSYNEQFF. CDR3 DNA sequence: TGCAGCGCTTCACCTTTCTCCTACAATGAGCAGTTCTTC. The rearrangement joins TRBV29-1 to TRBJ2-1; D ambiguous. This CDR3 spans 13 amino acids. V lost 7 bases to trimming and J lost 0 bases, with 10 bases between them. The germline gives CDR1 SQVTM, CDR2 ANQGSEA.